The rows below give T cell receptor beta chains drawn from one sample of a study of blood T cells in healthy people across ages. TCRdb ran MiXCR on the 5' RACE reads and lists one entry per CDR3 protein. In the table there are over 950,000 distinct CDR3 sequences, about two fifths of which are singletons. The sample comprised blood. The receptors here all came from a man in his late teens or twenties in good health. The CDR3 runs from the conserved cysteine through the conserved F or W. The D gene is left open where the match is weak. The size field is filled for only some rows; it gives once, few, many or a size class.

D gene,V gene,clone size,J gene,CDR3 protein,CDR3 DNA
TRBD1,TRBV20-1,-,TRBJ2-3,CSAPPGQGATDTQYF,TGCAGTGCTCCCCCAGGACAGGGGGCCACAGATACGCAGTATTTT
-,TRBV4-1,-,TRBJ2-5,CASSQTGVPYNEQYF,TGCGCCAGCAGCCAAACGGGGGTCCCCTACAATGAGCAGTACTTC
-,TRBV27,-,TRBJ2-1,CASSLRQWTNNEQFF,TGTGCCAGCAGTTTGAGGCAGTGGACGAACAATGAGCAGTTCTTC
-,TRBV12-3/TRBV12-4,-,TRBJ2-1,CASRPWRDEQFF,TGTGCCAGCAGGCCCTGGCGTGATGAGCAGTTCTTC
TRBD1,TRBV28,-,TRBJ1-6,CASSTGQGLSYNSPLHF,TGTGCCAGCAGTACGGGACAGGGCCTCTCCTATAATTCACCCCTCCACTTT
-,TRBV5-1,-,TRBJ1-1,CASSGGDNTEAFF,TGCGCCAGCAGCGGGGGCGATAACACTGAAGCTTTCTTT
-,TRBV20-1,-,TRBJ1-5,CSAREGLEPQHF,TGCAGTGCTAGAGAGGGCCTGGAGCCCCAGCATTTT
TRBD2,TRBV6-6,few,TRBJ2-3,CASSYSGGGDLTDTQYF,TGTGCCAGCAGTTACTCTGGCGGGGGAGATCTAACAGATACGCAGTATTTT
TRBD2,TRBV20-1,few,TRBJ2-3,CSARTLRLAGGTDTQYF,TGCAGTGCTAGAACCTTAAGGCTAGCGGGGGGCACAGATACGCAGTATTTT
-,TRBV27,-,TRBJ2-7,CASSLTWTYYNEQYF,TGTGCCAGCAGTTTGACTTGGACATACTACAATGAGCAGTACTTC
-,TRBV25-1,-,TRBJ1-1,CASSEYFDSQAFF,TGTGCCAGCAGTGAATATTTTGACAGCCAAGCTTTCTTT
-,TRBV7-2,few,TRBJ1-1,CASSLVERDTEAFF,TGTGCCAGCAGCTTAGTAGAGAGGGACACTGAAGCTTTCTTT
-,TRBV20-1,-,TRBJ2-4,CSAKILAKNIRYF,TGCAGTGCCAAAATCCTAGCCAAAAACATTCGGTACTTC
TRBD1,TRBV6-6,few,TRBJ1-5,CASRQGQGTFNQPQHF,TGTGCCAGCAGACAAGGACAGGGAACCTTCAATCAGCCCCAGCATTTT
TRBD1,TRBV9,-,TRBJ2-7,CASSAGTGASYEQYF,TGTGCCAGCAGCGCCGGGACAGGGGCTTCCTACGAGCAGTACTTC
TRBD1,TRBV9,-,TRBJ2-3,CASSAGTGGIDTQYF,TGTGCCAGCAGCGCCGGGACAGGGGGAATAGATACGCAGTATTTT
TRBD1,TRBV4-1,-,TRBJ2-1,CASSRGTGVNEQFF,TGCGCCAGCAGCCGGGGGACAGGCGTCAATGAGCAGTTCTTC
-,TRBV6-2/TRBV6-3,-,TRBJ2-3,CASSYQGGTSTDTQYF,TGTGCCAGCAGTTACCAGGGGGGGACAAGCACAGATACGCAGTATTTT
TRBD1,TRBV14,few,TRBJ2-3,CASSQGDRATDTQYF,TGTGCCAGCAGCCAAGGGGACAGGGCCACAGATACGCAGTATTTT
-,TRBV7-6,-,TRBJ2-6,CASSLYTGPRNSGANVLTF,TGTGCCAGCAGCTTATACACCGGGCCGAGAAACTCTGGGGCCAACGTCCTGACTTTC
TRBD1,TRBV4-3,few,TRBJ2-5,CASSQNGPGQGSETQYF,TGCGCCAGCAGCCAGAACGGGCCGGGACAGGGTTCGGAGACCCAGTACTTC
TRBD2,TRBV20-1,-,TRBJ2-1,CSARDLLAGGRSEQFF,TGCAGTGCTAGAGACCTACTAGCGGGGGGGCGGTCTGAGCAGTTCTTC
TRBD1,TRBV27,-,TRBJ2-5,CASSQYSVNQGARSRTQYF,TGTGCCAGCAGCCAATATTCCGTCAACCAGGGGGCTAGGTCCCGAACCCAGTACTTC
-,TRBV5-1,few,TRBJ1-1,CASSLTGRRGDTEAFF,TGCGCCAGCAGCCTAACCGGACGAAGAGGGGACACTGAAGCTTTCTTT
-,TRBV20-1,many,TRBJ1-1,CSAREVIRSAEAFF,TGCAGTGCTAGAGAGGTTATTCGTAGCGCAGAAGCTTTCTTT
TRBD1,TRBV4-1,-,TRBJ1-1,CASSLGQSTEAFF,TGCGCCAGCAGCCTGGGACAGTCCACTGAAGCTTTCTTT
TRBD1,TRBV20-1,-,TRBJ2-1,CSAGDRGSYNEQFF,TGCAGTGCTGGGGACAGGGGATCCTACAATGAGCAGTTCTTC
-,TRBV4-2,many,TRBJ1-1,CASSQDSTEAFF,TGTGCCAGCAGCCAAGATAGCACTGAAGCTTTCTTT
-,TRBV2,-,TRBJ1-1,CASTLGTSNTEAFF,TGTGCCAGCACCCTGGGGACATCGAACACTGAAGCTTTCTTT
-,TRBV7-2,-,TRBJ2-3,CASRPFTGTDTQYF,TGTGCCAGCCGTCCCTTCACGGGCACAGATACGCAGTATTTT
-,TRBV5-1,-,TRBJ2-1,CASSQTWDEQFF,TGCGCCAGCAGTCAGACATGGGATGAGCAGTTCTTC
-,TRBV4-3,-,TRBJ2-1,CASSQVWGKTSGGETQFF,TGCGCCAGCAGCCAAGTCTGGGGGAAGACATCAGGAGGCGAGACCCAGTTCTTC
-,TRBV6-1,-,TRBJ1-5,CASSEWESNQPQHF,TGTGCCAGCAGTGAATGGGAGAGCAATCAGCCCCAGCATTTT
-,TRBV6-1,-,TRBJ2-3,CASFAVGARTDTQYF,TGTGCCAGCTTCGCGGTGGGGGCCCGCACAGATACGCAGTATTTT
-,TRBV12-3/TRBV12-4,-,TRBJ2-1,CASSFPETQFF,TGTGCCAGCAGTTTTCCAGAGACCCAGTTCTTC
-,TRBV6-5,-,TRBJ1-2,CASSTGGLRGYTF,TGTGCCAGCTCGACCGGGGGCTTGCGGGGCTACACCTTC
TRBD1,TRBV7-6,few,TRBJ1-5,CASSLRTGRGNQPQHF,TGTGCCAGCAGCTTAAGGACAGGGAGAGGCAATCAGCCCCAGCATTTT
TRBD1,TRBV11-2,-,TRBJ2-1,CASSLEGPLGTGMLLDLNEQFF,TGTGCCAGCAGCTTAGAGGGACCATTGGGGACAGGGATGCTGCTAGACTTGAATGAGCAGTTCTTC
-,TRBV5-1,few,TRBJ2-1,CASSLVERTGEQFF,TGCGCCAGCAGCTTGGTTGAGCGCACGGGTGAGCAGTTCTTC
TRBD2,TRBV5-1,-,TRBJ2-3,CASSPGLAGAILTDTQYF,TGCGCCAGCAGCCCCGGACTAGCGGGGGCCATACTCACAGATACGCAGTATTTT
-,TRBV6-2/TRBV6-3,few,TRBJ1-1,CASSKWTSGMNTEAFF,TGTGCCAGCAGTAAATGGACAAGTGGCATGAACACTGAAGCTTTCTTT
TRBD1,TRBV5-8,-,TRBJ2-2,CASSFGSGGIFGELFF,TGTGCCAGCAGCTTTGGTTCAGGGGGCATCTTCGGGGAGCTGTTTTTT
TRBD2,TRBV20-1,-,TRBJ2-1,CSATSGVTDEQFF,TGCAGTGCTACTAGCGGGGTAACGGATGAGCAGTTCTTC